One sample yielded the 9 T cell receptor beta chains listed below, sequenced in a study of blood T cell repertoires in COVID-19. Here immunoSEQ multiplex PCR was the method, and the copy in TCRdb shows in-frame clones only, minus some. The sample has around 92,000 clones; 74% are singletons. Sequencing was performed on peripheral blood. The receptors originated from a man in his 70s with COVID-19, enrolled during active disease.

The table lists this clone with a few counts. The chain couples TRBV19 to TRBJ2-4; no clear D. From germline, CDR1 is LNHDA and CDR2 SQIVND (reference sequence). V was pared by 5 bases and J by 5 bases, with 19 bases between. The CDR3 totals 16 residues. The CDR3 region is CASSSLLRPPENIQYF. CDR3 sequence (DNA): TGTGCCAGTAGTTCGCTCCTGCGGCCTCCGGAAAACATTCAGTACTTC.

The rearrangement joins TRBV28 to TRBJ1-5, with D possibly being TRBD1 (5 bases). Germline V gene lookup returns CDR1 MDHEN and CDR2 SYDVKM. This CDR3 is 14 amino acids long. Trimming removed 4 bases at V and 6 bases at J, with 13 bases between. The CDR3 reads CASSWGRVGQPQHF. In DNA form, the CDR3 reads TGTGCCAGCAGTTGGGGGAGGGTGGGTCAGCCCCAGCATTTT.

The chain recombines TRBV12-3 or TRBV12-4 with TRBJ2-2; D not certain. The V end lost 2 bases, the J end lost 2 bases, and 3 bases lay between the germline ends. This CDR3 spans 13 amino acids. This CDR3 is CASSLHNTGELFF. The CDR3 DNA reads TGTGCCAGCAGTTTACATAACACCGGGGAGCTGTTTTTT.

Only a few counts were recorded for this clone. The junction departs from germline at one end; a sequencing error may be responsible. CDR3 sequence reads: CASSQDHGAPAF. The CDR3 DNA is TGTGCCAGCAGCCAAGATCACGGAGCCCCAGCCTTC. V gene TRBV3-1 (or the pseudogene TRBV3-2) combines with J gene TRBJ1-2; D unclear. The CDR3 is 12 residues long. Germline CDR1 reads LGHDT; CDR2 reads YNNKEL (reference sequence).

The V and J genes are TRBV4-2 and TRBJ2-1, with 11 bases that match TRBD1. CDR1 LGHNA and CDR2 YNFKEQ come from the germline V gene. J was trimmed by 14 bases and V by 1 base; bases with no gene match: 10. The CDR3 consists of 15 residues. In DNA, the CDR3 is TGTGCCAGCAGCCAAGTTGGGACAGGGGGTTTGCGGGAGTTCTTC. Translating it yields CASSQVGTGGLREFF.

The CDR3 coding sequence is TGTGCCAGCAGTCGTTCGTACTATAATTCACCCCTCCACTTT. It is translated as CASSRSYYNSPLHF. The chain carries TRBV28 and TRBJ1-6; D gene ambiguous. This CDR3 is 14 amino acids long. CDR1 is MDHEN and CDR2 is SYDVKM in the germline V gene. Trimming pared 5 bases from V and 3 bases from J, leaving 8 bases between.

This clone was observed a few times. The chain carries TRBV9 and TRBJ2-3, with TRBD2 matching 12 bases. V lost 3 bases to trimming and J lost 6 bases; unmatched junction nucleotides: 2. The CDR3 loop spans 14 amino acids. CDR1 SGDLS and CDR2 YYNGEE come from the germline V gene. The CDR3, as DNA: TGTGCCAGCAGCGATACTAGCGGGAGGGATACGCAGTATTTT. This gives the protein CASSDTSGRDTQYF.

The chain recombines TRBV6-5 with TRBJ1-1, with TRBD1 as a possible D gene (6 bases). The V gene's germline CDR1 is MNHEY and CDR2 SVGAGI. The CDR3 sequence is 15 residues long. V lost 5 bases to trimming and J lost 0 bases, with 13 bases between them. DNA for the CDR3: TGTGCCAGCAGTAAATCGCAGGGGATGAACACTGAAGCTTTCTTT. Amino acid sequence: CASSKSQGMNTEAFF.

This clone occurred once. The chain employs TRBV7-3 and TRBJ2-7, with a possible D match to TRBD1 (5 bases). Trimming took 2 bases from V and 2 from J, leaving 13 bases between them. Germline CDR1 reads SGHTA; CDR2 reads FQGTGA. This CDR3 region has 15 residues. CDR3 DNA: TGTGCCAGCAGCTTATCCGCAGGGAAGGCCTACGAGCAGTACTTC. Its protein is CASSLSAGKAYEQYF.